This TCR beta chain was retrieved from a study of CD8 T cells in ankylosing spondylitis. Regarding the study as a whole: It was reported that disease-linked clones were significantly enriched in matched ankylosing spondylitis synovial fluid.

TCRdb reprocessed the 5' RACE reads with MiXCR, giving one entry per CDR3 protein. The sample carries more than 150,000 distinct CDR3 sequences, roughly 18% recorded once. For this clonotype: The antigen remains unidentified.

The specimen was blood, either unsorted or a sorted T cell fraction (not recorded which). The receptor comes from a male donor aged 10 to 35 with ankylosing spondylitis or in good health (not recorded which).

This chain's CDR3 is CASSPNPEYEQYF. The CDR3, as DNA: TGTGCCAGCAGCCCCAACCCTGAGTACGAGCAGTACTTC. J is TRBJ2-7 and V is TRBV7-9, with no clear D. The CDR3 loop spans 13 amino acids. Trimming shortened V by 5 bases and J by 4 bases, and 12 bases separated the two germline ends. Germline V gives CDR1 SEHNR, CDR2 FQNEAQ (reference sequence).